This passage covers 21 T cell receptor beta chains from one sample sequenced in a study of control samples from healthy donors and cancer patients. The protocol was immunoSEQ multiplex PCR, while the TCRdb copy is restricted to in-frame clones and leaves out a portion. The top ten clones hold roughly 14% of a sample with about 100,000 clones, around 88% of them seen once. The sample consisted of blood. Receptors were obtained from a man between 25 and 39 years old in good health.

As DNA, the CDR3 is TGTGCCAGCTCAGTAGCTACAGGGTTGAGGGGCTACGAGCAGTACTTC. As protein: CASSVATGLRGYEQYF. The gene calls are TRBV18 and TRBJ2-7; the D gene is possibly TRBD1 (6 bases). V lost 5 bases, J lost 3 bases, and 20 bases lay in between. CDR1 KGHSH and CDR2 LQKENI come from the germline V gene. The CDR3 length is 16 residues. Full variable domain (outside the CDR3, taken from reference TRBV18 and TRBJ2-7): NAGVMQNPRHLVRRRGQEARLRCSPMKGHSHVYWYRQLPEEGLKFMVYLQKENIIDESGMPKERFSAEFPKEGPSILRIQQVVRGDSAAYFCASSVATGLRGYEQYFGPGTRLTVT.

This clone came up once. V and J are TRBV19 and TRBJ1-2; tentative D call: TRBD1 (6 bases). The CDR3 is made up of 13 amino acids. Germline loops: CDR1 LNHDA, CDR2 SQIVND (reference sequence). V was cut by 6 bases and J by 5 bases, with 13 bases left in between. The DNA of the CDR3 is TGTGCCAGTAGCCCCGGGACACCATATGGCTACACCTTC. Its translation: CASSPGTPYGYTF.

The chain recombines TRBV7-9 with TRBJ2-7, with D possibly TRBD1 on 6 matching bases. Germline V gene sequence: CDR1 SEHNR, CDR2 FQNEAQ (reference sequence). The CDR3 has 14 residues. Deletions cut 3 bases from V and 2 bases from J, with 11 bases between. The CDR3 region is CASSFTGLPYEQYF. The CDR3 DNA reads TGTGCCAGCAGCTTTACAGGGCTTCCCTACGAGCAGTACTTC.

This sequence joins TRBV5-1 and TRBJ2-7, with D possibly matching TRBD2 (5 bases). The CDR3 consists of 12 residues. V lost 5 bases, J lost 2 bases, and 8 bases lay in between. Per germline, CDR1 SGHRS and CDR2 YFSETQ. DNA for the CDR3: TGCGCCAGCAGTGAGGGCCCCTACGAGCAGTACTTC. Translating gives CASSEGPYEQYF.

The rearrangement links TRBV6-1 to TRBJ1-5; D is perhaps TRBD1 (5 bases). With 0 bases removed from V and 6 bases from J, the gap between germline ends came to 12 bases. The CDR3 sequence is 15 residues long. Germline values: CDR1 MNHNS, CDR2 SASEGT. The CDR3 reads CASSEARRGGQPQHF. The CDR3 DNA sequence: TGTGCCAGCAGTGAAGCTAGGAGGGGCGGTCAGCCCCAGCATTTT.

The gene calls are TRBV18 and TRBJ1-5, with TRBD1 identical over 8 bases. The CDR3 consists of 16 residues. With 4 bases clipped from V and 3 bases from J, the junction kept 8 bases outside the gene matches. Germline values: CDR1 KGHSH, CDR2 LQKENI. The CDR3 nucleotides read TGTGCCAGCTCACGGCAGGGGGCAGGTTACAATCAGCCCCAGCATTTT. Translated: CASSRQGAGYNQPQHF.

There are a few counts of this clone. The CDR3 DNA sequence: TGCGCCAGCGGTTTTTCTGGGACTAGCGGGAGAGTCGGAGATACGCAGTATTTT. Encoded protein: CASGFSGTSGRVGDTQYF. The chain has TRBV5-1 and TRBJ2-3, with 14 nucleotides matching TRBD2. Germline lookup yields CDR1 SGHRS and CDR2 YFSETQ. The trim removed 7 bases at V and 5 bases at J, leaving 15 bases unmatched. The length of the CDR3 is 18 residues.

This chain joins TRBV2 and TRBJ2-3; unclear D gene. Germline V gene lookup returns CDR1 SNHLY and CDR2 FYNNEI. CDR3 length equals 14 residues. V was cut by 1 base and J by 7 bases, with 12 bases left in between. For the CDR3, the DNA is TGTGCCAGCAGTGAAGAGGGTAACCAAAATACGCAGTATTTT. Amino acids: CASSEEGNQNTQYF.

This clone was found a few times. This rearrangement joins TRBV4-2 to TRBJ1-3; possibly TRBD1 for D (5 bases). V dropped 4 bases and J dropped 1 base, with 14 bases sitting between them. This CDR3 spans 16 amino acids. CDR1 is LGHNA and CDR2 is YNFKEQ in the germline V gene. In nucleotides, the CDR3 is TGTGCCAGCAGCCGCCTTGCAGGGACTTCTGGAAACACCATATATTTT. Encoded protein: CASSRLAGTSGNTIYF.

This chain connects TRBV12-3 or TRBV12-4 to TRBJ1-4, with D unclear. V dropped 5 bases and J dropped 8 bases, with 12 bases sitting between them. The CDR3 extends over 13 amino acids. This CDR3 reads CASSPWGEEKLFF. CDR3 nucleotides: TGTGCCAGCAGTCCCTGGGGAGAGGAAAAACTGTTTTTT.

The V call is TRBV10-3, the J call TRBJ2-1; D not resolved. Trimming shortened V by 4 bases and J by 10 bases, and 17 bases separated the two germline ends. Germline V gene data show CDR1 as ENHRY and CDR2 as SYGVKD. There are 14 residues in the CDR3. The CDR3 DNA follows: TGTGCCATCAGTGGTGCGAACTTCGGGTGGGAGCAGTTCTTC. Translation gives CAISGANFGWEQFF.

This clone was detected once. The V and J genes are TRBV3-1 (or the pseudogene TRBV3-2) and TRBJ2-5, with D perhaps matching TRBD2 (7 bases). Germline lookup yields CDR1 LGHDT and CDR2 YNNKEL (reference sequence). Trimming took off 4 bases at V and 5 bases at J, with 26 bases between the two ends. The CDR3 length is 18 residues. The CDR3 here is CASSLDNSGAGDLETQYF. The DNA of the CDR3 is TGTGCCAGCAGCCTTGACAATTCAGGGGCGGGAGATCTCGAGACCCAGTACTTC.

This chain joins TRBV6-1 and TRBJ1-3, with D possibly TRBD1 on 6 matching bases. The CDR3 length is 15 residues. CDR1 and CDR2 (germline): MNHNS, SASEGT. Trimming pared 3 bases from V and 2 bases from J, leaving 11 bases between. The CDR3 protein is CASSELAGAGNTIYF. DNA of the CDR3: TGTGCCAGCAGTGAGTTGGCAGGGGCTGGAAACACCATATATTTT.

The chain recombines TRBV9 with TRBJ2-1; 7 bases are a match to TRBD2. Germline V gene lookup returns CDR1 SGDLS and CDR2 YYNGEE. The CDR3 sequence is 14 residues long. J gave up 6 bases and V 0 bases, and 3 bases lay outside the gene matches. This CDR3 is CASSVEWTSNEQFF. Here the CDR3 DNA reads TGTGCCAGCAGCGTAGAATGGACTAGCAATGAGCAGTTCTTC.

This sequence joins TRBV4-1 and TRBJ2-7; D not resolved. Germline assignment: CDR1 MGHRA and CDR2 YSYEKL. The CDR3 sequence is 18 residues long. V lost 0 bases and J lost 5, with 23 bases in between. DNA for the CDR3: TGCGCCAGCAGCCAAGAAGAAGGAGAGAGCGCGGCAAGAAACGAGCAGTACTTC. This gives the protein CASSQEEGESAARNEQYF.

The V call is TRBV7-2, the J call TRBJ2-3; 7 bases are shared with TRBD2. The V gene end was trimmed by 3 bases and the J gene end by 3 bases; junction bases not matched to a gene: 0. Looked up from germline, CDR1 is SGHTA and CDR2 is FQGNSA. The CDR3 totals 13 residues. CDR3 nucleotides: TGTGCCAGCAGCTTCGGGGGGACAGATACGCAGTATTTT. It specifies CASSFGGTDTQYF.

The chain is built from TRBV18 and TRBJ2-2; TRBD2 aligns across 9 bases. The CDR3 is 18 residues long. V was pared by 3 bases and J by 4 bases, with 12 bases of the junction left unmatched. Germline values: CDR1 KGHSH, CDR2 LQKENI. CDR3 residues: CASSPSGSSPRVTGELFF. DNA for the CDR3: TGTGCCAGCTCACCTAGCGGGAGCTCCCCCCGGGTCACCGGGGAGCTGTTTTTT.

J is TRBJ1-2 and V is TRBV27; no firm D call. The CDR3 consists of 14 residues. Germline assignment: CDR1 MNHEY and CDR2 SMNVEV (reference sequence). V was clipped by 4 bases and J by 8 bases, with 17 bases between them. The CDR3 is CASSYNKALDGYTF. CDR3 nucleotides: TGTGCCAGCAGTTACAACAAGGCTTTGGACGGCTACACCTTC.

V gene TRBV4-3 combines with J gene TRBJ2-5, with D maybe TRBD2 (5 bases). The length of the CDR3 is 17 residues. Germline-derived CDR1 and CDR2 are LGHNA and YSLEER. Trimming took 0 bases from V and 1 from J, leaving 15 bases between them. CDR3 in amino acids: CASSQDLPRGPQETQYF. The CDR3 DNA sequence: TGCGCCAGCAGCCAAGATCTGCCTCGAGGGCCCCAAGAGACCCAGTACTTC.

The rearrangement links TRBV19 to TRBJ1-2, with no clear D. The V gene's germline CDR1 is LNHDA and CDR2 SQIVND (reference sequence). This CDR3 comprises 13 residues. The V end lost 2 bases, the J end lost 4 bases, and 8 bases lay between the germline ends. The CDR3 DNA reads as TGTGCCAGTAGTATACGGTATGGCTATGGCTACACCTTC. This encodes CASSIRYGYGYTF. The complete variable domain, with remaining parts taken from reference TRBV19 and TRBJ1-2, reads DGGITQSPKYLFRKEGQNVTLSCEQNLNHDAMYWYRQDPGQGLRLIYYSQIVNDFQKGDIAEGYSVSREKKESFPLTVTSAQKNPTAFYLCASSIRYGYGYTFGSGTRLTVV.

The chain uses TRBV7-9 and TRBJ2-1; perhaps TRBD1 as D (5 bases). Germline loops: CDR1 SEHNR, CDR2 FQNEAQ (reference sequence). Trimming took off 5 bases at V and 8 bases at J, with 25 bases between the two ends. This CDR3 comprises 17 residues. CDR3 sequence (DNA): TGTGCCAGCAGCATTTTTGAAAGCTTTAGGGGTGGCGATGAGCAGTTCTTC. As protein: CASSIFESFRGGDEQFF.